Following are 22 T cell receptor beta chains from one sample sequenced in a study of cytomegalovirus exposure and HLA in healthy donors. With 60 Vbeta and 13 Jbeta primers, the PCR was carried out. Profiled with immunoSEQ multiplex PCR; TCRdb holds only in-frame clones, not every one. The sample holds about 130,000 clones, approximately 80% seen once. The specimen sequenced was PBMCs. These receptor sequences come from a woman aged 35 to 49 in good health and CMV-seropositive.

The V gene is TRBV28, the J gene TRBJ2-7; D possibly corresponds to TRBD1 (5 bases). The CDR3 consists of 15 residues. Germline V gene lookup returns CDR1 MDHEN and CDR2 SYDVKM. With 6 bases removed from V and 3 bases from J, the gap between germline ends came to 18 bases. CDR3 sequence reads: CASSLPMTANYEQYF. CDR3 bases: TGTGCCAGCAGCCTACCTATGACAGCTAACTACGAGCAGTACTTC.

The chain has TRBV6-5 and TRBJ2-2; 9 positions agree with TRBD2. V was pared by 6 bases and J by 2 bases, with 1 base of the junction left unmatched. CDR3 length equals 14 residues. Germline-derived CDR1 and CDR2 are MNHEY and SVGAGI. CDR3: CASRTSGNTGELFF. CDR3 coding DNA: TGTGCCAGCAGGACTAGCGGAAACACCGGGGAGCTGTTTTTT.

This clone has a handful of counts. V usage is TRBV7-9 and J usage is TRBJ2-7; TRBD2 aligns across 10 bases. The junction had 5 bases not matched to a gene; V was cut back by 5 bases and J by 4 bases. This CDR3 has 14 amino acids. Per germline, CDR1 SEHNR and CDR2 FQNEAQ (reference sequence). The DNA for the CDR3 is TGTGCCAGCAGCCCTAGCGGGGGAGGGTACGAGCAGTACTTC. Protein sequence: CASSPSGGGYEQYF.

V and J are TRBV28 and TRBJ2-7, with TRBD1 matching 8 bases. The CDR3 covers 17 residues. Germline V gene sequence: CDR1 MDHEN, CDR2 SYDVKM. Trimming took 2 bases from V and 1 from J; bases not matched to a gene: 10. CDR3 nucleotide sequence: TGTGCCAGCAGTTTAAGTCTACAGGGGGTTCGGTCCTACGAGCAGTACTTC. Its protein product is CASSLSLQGVRSYEQYF.

For this clone: The sample holds other DNA sequences that translate to the same CDR3. J is TRBJ2-7 and V is TRBV29-1; perhaps TRBD1 as D (6 bases). Trimming left V 3 bases short and J 1 base short, with 7 bases between. Per the germline V gene, CDR1 is SQVTM and CDR2 is ANQGSEA. There are 12 residues in the CDR3. CDR3 region: CSVEDSSYEQYF. CDR3 coding DNA: TGCAGCGTTGAGGACAGTTCCTACGAGCAGTACTTC.

The genes are TRBV9 and TRBJ1-6; 7 positions match TRBD1. The germline V gene encodes CDR1 SGDLS and CDR2 YYNGEE. Unmatched junction bases numbered 4, after V lost 3 bases and J lost 16 bases. The CDR3 contains 11 residues. Here the CDR3 DNA reads TGTGCCAGCAGCGCTACAGGGGATCTCCACTTT. Its translation: CASSATGDLHF.

This sequence joins TRBV6-5 and TRBJ2-7, with D tentatively TRBD1 (5 bases). V lost 6 bases and J 0 bases, leaving 15 bases between the germline ends. This CDR3 is built from 15 residues. CDR1 and CDR2 from the germline V gene are MNHEY and SVGAGI. CDR3 residues: CASSQYPQGSYEQYF. CDR3 DNA sequence: TGTGCCAGCAGCCAATACCCCCAGGGCTCCTACGAGCAGTACTTC.

The rearrangement joins TRBV13 to TRBJ2-7; 9 nucleotides agree with TRBD2. This CDR3 has 14 residues. Germline V gene lookup returns CDR1 PRHDT and CDR2 FYEKMQ (reference sequence). Trimming cost V 5 bases and J 4 bases; bases outside gene matches: 6. The CDR3 region is CASSPRGLAYEQYF. CDR3 nucleotide sequence: TGTGCCAGCAGCCCCCGGGGACTAGCATACGAGCAGTACTTC.

The chain employs TRBV18 and TRBJ2-5; tentatively, D is TRBD2 (5 bases). Germline V gene data show CDR1 as KGHSH and CDR2 as LQKENI. V dropped 2 bases and J dropped 5 bases, with 6 bases sitting between them. The CDR3 covers 12 residues. This chain's CDR3 is CASSPREETQYF. The CDR3 DNA reads as TGTGCCAGCTCACCAAGGGAGGAGACCCAGTACTTC.

The chain uses TRBV28 and TRBJ2-7; D is unclear. Between the trimmed V and J ends, which lost 5 bases and 7 bases, there was a span of 21 bases. Germline CDR1 reads MDHEN; CDR2 reads SYDVKM. The CDR3 is made up of 15 amino acids. The CDR3 reads CASSPPGGRPAEQYF. CDR3 DNA sequence: TGTGCCAGCAGTCCCCCTGGCGGTCGACCAGCAGAGCAGTACTTC.

J is TRBJ2-2 and V is TRBV27; 10 nucleotides line up with TRBD2. The V gene's germline CDR1 is MNHEY and CDR2 SMNVEV (reference sequence). Trimming took 5 bases from V and 4 from J; bases not matched to a gene: 4. The CDR3 is made up of 15 amino acids. Here the CDR3 DNA reads TGTGCCAGCAGTCCTTTAGCGGGAGGCACCGGGGAGCTGTTTTTT. This sequence encodes CASSPLAGGTGELFF.

The V gene is TRBV15, the J gene TRBJ2-1; possibly TRBD1 for D (5 bases). The CDR3 consists of 15 residues. The germline gives CDR1 LNHNV, CDR2 YYDKDF (reference sequence). The ends were cut back, 5 bases at V and 3 bases at J, with 14 bases in the middle. CDR3 loop: CATSDPPTDYNEQFF. CDR3 DNA sequence: TGTGCCACCAGCGACCCCCCGACAGACTACAATGAGCAGTTCTTC.

Only one count was recorded for this clone. The gene calls are TRBV15 and TRBJ2-7, with 7 bases matching TRBD1. The germline V gene has CDR1 LNHNV and CDR2 YYDKDF (reference sequence). The V and J ends lost 1 base and 2 bases, in that order; junction bases with no gene match: 5. The CDR3 length is 15 residues. The CDR3 DNA is TGTGCCACCAGCAGAGGACAGGGAATTCCCTACGAGCAGTACTTC. Protein: CATSRGQGIPYEQYF.

This clone came up a few times. The CDR3 sequence is CASSLERNEQFF. In DNA, the CDR3 is TGCGCCAGCAGCTTGGAGCGCAATGAGCAGTTCTTC. The chain carries TRBV5-1 and TRBJ2-1; D is ambiguous. Germline lookup yields CDR1 SGHRS and CDR2 YFSETQ. Trimming removed 0 bases at V and 6 bases at J, with 4 bases between. There are 12 residues in the CDR3. Full variable domain (outside the CDR3, taken from reference TRBV5-1 and TRBJ2-1): KAGVTQTPRYLIKTRGQQVTLSCSPISGHRSVSWYQQTPGQGLQFLFEYFSETQRNKGNFPGRFSGRQFSNSRSEMNVSTLELGDSALYLCASSLERNEQFFGPGTRLTVL.

This clone appeared a single time. The chain is built from TRBV9 and TRBJ2-2; a possible D gene is TRBD2 (7 bases). Per the germline V gene, CDR1 is SGDLS and CDR2 is YYNGEE. The CDR3 is 15 amino acids. V shed 2 bases and J shed 4 bases, with 12 bases lying between them. In DNA form, the CDR3 reads TGTGCCAGCAGCGTCGCGGGGGCCCCCACCGGGGAGCTGTTTTTT. This encodes CASSVAGAPTGELFF.

This clone was found once. The J gene is TRBJ1-5, the V gene TRBV19, with a tentative D call TRBD1 (5 bases). There are 14 residues in the CDR3. The germline V and J ends were trimmed by 8 bases and 5 bases, with 16 bases remaining between them. From germline, CDR1 is LNHDA and CDR2 SQIVND (reference sequence). CDR3 bases: TGTGCCAGTTCGGGGGGGTCGGGGTATCAGCCCCAGCATTTT. It specifies CASSGGSGYQPQHF.

The rearrangement joins TRBV25-1 to TRBJ1-1; 7 bases align to TRBD1. The V gene's germline CDR1 is MGHDK and CDR2 SYGVNS. The CDR3 extends over 16 amino acids. With 4 bases clipped from V and 0 bases from J, the junction kept 8 bases outside the gene matches. Here the CDR3 reads CASSVTGSFMNTEAFF. The CDR3, as DNA: TGTGCCAGCAGTGTGACAGGGTCATTCATGAACACTGAAGCTTTCTTT.

This rearrangement joins TRBV7-9 to TRBJ2-1; D possibly corresponds to TRBD1 (5 bases). V dropped 5 bases and J dropped 0 bases, with 14 bases sitting between them. This CDR3 has 16 amino acids. Germline V gene lookup returns CDR1 SEHNR and CDR2 FQNEAQ (reference sequence). The CDR3 DNA sequence: TGTGCCAGCAGCCAAGGACACTCCAGCTCCTACAATGAGCAGTTCTTC. Translating it yields CASSQGHSSSYNEQFF.

The chain couples TRBV19 to TRBJ1-1, with D uncertain. Germline CDR1 is LNHDA and CDR2 is SQIVND (reference sequence). The CDR3 has 14 amino acids. The V end was cut by 6 bases, the J end by 3 bases, with 14 bases between. CDR3 coding DNA: TGTGCCAGTAGATCCCTGATGGCAGACACTGAAGCTTTCTTT. It encodes CASRSLMADTEAFF.

The V call is TRBV18, the J call TRBJ1-4; 7 bases line up with TRBD1. Germline V gene data show CDR1 as KGHSH and CDR2 as LQKENI. The CDR3 extends over 14 amino acids. Unmatched junction bases numbered 4, after V lost 2 bases and J lost 7 bases. Written as DNA, the CDR3 is TGTGCCAGCTCACCAGGGACAGAGCTTGAAAAACTGTTTTTT. This gives the protein CASSPGTELEKLFF.

The chain carries TRBV28 and TRBJ2-7; 9 positions match TRBD1. The germline V gene encodes CDR1 MDHEN and CDR2 SYDVKM. This CDR3 is 21 amino acids long. Trimming took 9 bases from V and 3 from J; bases not matched to a gene: 30. The CDR3 protein is CAREGELPGQGTNLSYYEQYF. The CDR3 bases are TGTGCCAGAGAGGGGGAACTACCGGGACAGGGTACCAACCTGTCCTACTACGAGCAGTACTTC.

The rearrangement uses TRBV7-9 and TRBJ2-5, with D hard to call. The DNA end favors TRBJ2-7, so the J call may be wrong. Germline V gene sequence: CDR1 SEHNR, CDR2 FQNEAQ (reference sequence). There are 11 residues in the CDR3. The CDR3 DNA sequence: TGTGCCAGCAGCTCGAGCGACGAGCAGTACTTC. This gives the protein CASSSSDEQYF.